These 3 T cell receptor beta chains came from one sample sequenced in a study of blood T cell repertoires in COVID-19. TCRdb's copy holds only in-frame clones and misses some; the assay was immunoSEQ multiplex PCR. The data hold roughly 95,000 clones, with 80% to 85% observed a single time. Input material: peripheral blood. The receptors here all came from a man aged 55 to 70 with acute or convalescent COVID-19.

The chain recombines TRBV7-9 with TRBJ1-2; D is uncertain. Between the trimmed V and J ends, which lost 1 base and 1 base, there was a span of 10 bases. In germline, CDR1 is SEHNR, CDR2 FQNEAQ (reference sequence). CDR3 length: 15 amino acids. The CDR3 nucleotides are TGTGCCAGCAGCTTAGATTCGGGATTTAACTATGGCTACACCTTC. This codes for CASSLDSGFNYGYTF.

This sequence joins TRBV18 and TRBJ2-2; TRBD1 agrees at 7 bases. Losses at the gene ends were 1 base for V and 1 base for J; bases not matched to a gene: 3. CDR1 and CDR2 (germline): KGHSH, LQKENI. This CDR3 is built from 16 residues. The CDR3 DNA sequence: TGTGCCAGCTCACCACAAAGGACAGGGAACACCGGGGAGCTGTTTTTT. Protein: CASSPQRTGNTGELFF.

Turning to this clone: The same CDR3 also results from other DNA sequences found in this sample. The CDR3 sequence is CACRQATNEKLFF. The CDR3 region has the DNA TGTGCCTGTAGGCAGGCAACTAATGAAAAACTGTTTTTT. The rearrangement uses TRBV30 and TRBJ1-4; D gene unclear. CDR1 and CDR2 (germline): GTSNPN, SVGIG (reference sequence). The CDR3 length is 13 residues. Trimming stripped 6 bases from V and 0 bases from J, with 8 bases between.